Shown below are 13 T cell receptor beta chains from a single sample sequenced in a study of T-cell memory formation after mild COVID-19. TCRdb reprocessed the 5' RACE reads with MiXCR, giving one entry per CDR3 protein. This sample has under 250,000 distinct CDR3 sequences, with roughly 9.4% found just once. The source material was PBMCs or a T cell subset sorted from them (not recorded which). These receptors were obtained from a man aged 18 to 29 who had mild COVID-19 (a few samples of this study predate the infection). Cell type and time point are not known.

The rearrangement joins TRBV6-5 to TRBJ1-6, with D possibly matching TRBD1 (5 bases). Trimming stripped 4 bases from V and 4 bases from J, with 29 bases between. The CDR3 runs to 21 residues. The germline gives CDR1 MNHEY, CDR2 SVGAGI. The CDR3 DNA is TGTGCCAGCAGTTTGTATCCGGAGGGACGTCCTTCGGCTCTTTATAATTCACCCCTCCACTTT. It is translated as CASSLYPEGRPSALYNSPLHF.

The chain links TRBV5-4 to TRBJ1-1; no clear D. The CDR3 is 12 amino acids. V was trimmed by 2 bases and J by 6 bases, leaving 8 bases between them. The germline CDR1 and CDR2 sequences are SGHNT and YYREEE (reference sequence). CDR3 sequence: CASSFAGAEAFF. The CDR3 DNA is TGTGCCAGCAGCTTTGCGGGTGCTGAAGCTTTCTTT. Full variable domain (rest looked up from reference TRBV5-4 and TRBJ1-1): ETGVTQSPTHLIKTRGQQVTLRCSSQSGHNTVSWYQQALGQGPQFIFQYYREEENGRGNFPPRFSGLQFPNYSSELNVNALELDDSALYLCASSFAGAEAFFGQGTRLTVV.

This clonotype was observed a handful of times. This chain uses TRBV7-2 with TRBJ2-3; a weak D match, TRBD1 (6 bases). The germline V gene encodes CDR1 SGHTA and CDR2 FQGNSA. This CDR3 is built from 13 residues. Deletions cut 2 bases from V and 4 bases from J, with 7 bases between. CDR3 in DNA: TGTGCCAGCAGCTTACAGGGGTCAGATACGCAGTATTTT. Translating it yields CASSLQGSDTQYF.

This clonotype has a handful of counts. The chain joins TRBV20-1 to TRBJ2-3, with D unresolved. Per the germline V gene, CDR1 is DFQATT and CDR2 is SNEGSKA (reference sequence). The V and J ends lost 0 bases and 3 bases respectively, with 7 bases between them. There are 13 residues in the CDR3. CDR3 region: CSARDQETDTQYF. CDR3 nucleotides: TGCAGTGCTAGAGATCAGGAGACAGATACGCAGTATTTT.

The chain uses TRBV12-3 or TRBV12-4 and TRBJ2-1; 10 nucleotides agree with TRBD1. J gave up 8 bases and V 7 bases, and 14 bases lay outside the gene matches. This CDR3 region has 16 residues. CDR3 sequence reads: CASTSRQGALRDEQFF. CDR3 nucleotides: TGTGCCAGCACCTCTAGACAGGGGGCGCTGAGGGATGAGCAGTTCTTC.

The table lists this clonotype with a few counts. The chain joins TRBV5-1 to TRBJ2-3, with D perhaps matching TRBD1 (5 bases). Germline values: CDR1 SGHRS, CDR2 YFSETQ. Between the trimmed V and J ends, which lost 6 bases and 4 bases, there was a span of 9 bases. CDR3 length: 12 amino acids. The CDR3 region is CASNQQADTQYF. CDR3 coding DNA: TGCGCCAGCAACCAACAGGCAGATACGCAGTATTTT.

This CDR3 is CASSRSRLPNTGELFF. The CDR3 coding sequence is TGTGCCAGCAGTCGCTCGCGATTACCGAACACCGGGGAGCTGTTTTTT. The V gene is TRBV6-5, the J gene TRBJ2-2; D gene ambiguous. The CDR3 spans 16 residues. The germline gives CDR1 MNHEY, CDR2 SVGAGI. The V and J ends lost 5 bases and 0 bases respectively, with 13 bases between them.

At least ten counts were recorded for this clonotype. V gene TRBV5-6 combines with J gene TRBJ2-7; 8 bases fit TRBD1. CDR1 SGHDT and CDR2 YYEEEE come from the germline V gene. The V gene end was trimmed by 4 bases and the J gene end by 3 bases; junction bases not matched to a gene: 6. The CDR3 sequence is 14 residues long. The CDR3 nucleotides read TGTGCCAGCAGCCTCCTAGGACAGGGCTACGAGCAGTACGTC. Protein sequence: CASSLLGQGYEQYV.

CDR3 region: CASSRQLSGANVLTF. The CDR3 bases are TGTGCCAGCAGTCGACAACTCTCTGGGGCCAACGTCCTGACTTTC. The genes are TRBV6-2 or TRBV6-3 and TRBJ2-6; D remains unclear. V was trimmed by 5 bases and J by 0 bases, leaving 8 bases between them. Germline values: CDR1 MNHEY, CDR2 SVGEGT. This CDR3 has 15 residues.

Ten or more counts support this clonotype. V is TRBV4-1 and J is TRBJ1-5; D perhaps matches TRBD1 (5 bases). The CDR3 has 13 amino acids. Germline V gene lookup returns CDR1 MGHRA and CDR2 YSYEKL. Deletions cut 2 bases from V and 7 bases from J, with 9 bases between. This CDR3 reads CASSQQGGQPQHF. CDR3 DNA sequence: TGCGCCAGCAGCCAACAGGGTGGGCAGCCCCAGCATTTT.

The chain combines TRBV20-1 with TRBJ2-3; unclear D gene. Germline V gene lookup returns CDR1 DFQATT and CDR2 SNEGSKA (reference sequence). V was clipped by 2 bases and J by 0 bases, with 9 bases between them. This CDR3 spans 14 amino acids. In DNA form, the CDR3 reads TGCAGTGCTAGATCAGGACGAAGCACAGATACGCAGTATTTT. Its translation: CSARSGRSTDTQYF.

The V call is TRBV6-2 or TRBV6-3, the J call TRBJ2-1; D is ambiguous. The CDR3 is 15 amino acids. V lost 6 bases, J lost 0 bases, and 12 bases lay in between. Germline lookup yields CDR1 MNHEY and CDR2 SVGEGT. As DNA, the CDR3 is TGTGCCAGCAGCCCGGACCCAAGCTCCTACAATGAGCAGTTCTTC. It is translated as CASSPDPSSYNEQFF.

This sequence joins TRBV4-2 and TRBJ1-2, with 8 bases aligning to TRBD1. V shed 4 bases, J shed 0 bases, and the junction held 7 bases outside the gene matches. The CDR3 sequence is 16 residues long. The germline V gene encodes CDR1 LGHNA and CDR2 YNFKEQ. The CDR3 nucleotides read TGTGCCAGCAGCCCCTCGACAGGGGATGCTAACTATGGCTACACCTTC. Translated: CASSPSTGDANYGYTF.